The 7 T cell receptor beta chains listed next were all sequenced from one sample in a study of siplizumab effects on memory and regulatory T cells (dated by TCRdb to the late 2010s). The library was made by the immunoSEQ multiplex PCR assay. TCRdb carries this immuneACCESS record with in-frame sequences only. Its versions omit some clonotypes, under half of them owing to an unresolved V gene in the studies checked, with the rest unexplained. This sample comprises 50,000 to 70,000 clones, around 96% of them detected only once. 0.08% to 0.1% of the sample belongs to the ten largest clones. The sample was naive CD8+ T cells sorted from blood. What the cell subset or site label conveys for this sample: unstimulated naive T cells. Source of these receptors: a human donor in good health.

DNA of the CDR3: TGTGCCATCGGTACCGGGATTCTTAATCAGCCCCAGCATTTT. The encoded protein is CAIGTGILNQPQHF. This chain connects TRBV28 to TRBJ1-5; D unresolved. This CDR3 is built from 14 residues. Germline V CDR1 and CDR2: MDHEN, SYDVKM. Trimming shortened V by 10 bases and J by 4 bases, and 17 bases separated the two germline ends.

The V and J genes are TRBV7-2 and TRBJ2-3, with D hard to call. Looked up from germline, CDR1 is SGHTA and CDR2 is FQGNSA. The CDR3 is 11 amino acids. Trimming stripped 6 bases from V and 3 bases from J, with 4 bases between. In nucleotides, the CDR3 is TGTGCCAGCAGATATACAGATACGCAGTATTTT. It specifies CASRYTDTQYF.

The chain employs TRBV19 and TRBJ1-1; the D is unclear. Trimming cost V 3 bases and J 5 bases, with 13 bases left between them. CDR1 is LNHDA and CDR2 is SQIVND in the germline V gene (reference sequence). CDR3 size: 14 residues. CDR3 sequence (DNA): TGTGCCAGTAGTATTGGTACAACCTGGACTGAAGCTTTCTTT. It encodes CASSIGTTWTEAFF.

The chain combines TRBV23-1 with TRBJ2-5; TRBD2 matches at 7 bases. TRBV23-1 is treated as an ORF (open reading frame) with a function not yet certain. J lost 4 bases, V lost 4 bases, and 18 bases had no gene match. The CDR3 loop spans 18 amino acids. The CDR3 DNA follows: TGCGCCAGCAGTCTCTCGCCCCGGGGGGAGGGGCTAGTAGAGACCCAGTACTTC. Its protein product is CASSLSPRGEGLVETQYF.

The J gene is TRBJ2-2, the V gene TRBV18; no definite D call. The germline gives CDR1 KGHSH, CDR2 LQKENI. The V end was cut by 3 bases, the J end by 1 base, with 9 bases between. CDR3 size: 15 residues. CDR3 coding DNA: TGTGCCAGCTCACCGAGGTCGGAGAACACCGGGGAGCTGTTTTTT. This codes for CASSPRSENTGELFF. Combining the CDR3 with reference TRBV18 and TRBJ2-2 gives the whole variable domain NAGVMQNPRHLVRRRGQEARLRCSPMKGHSHVYWYRQLPEEGLKFMVYLQKENIIDESGMPKERFSAEFPKEGPSILRIQQVVRGDSAAYFCASSPRSENTGELFFGEGSRLTVL.

V is TRBV4-2 and J is TRBJ2-7; TRBD2 matches at 9 bases. CDR3 size: 16 residues. J was trimmed by 5 bases and V by 0 bases; bases with no gene match: 8. Looked up from germline, CDR1 is LGHNA and CDR2 is YNFKEQ. Written as DNA, the CDR3 is TGTGCCAGCAGCCAAGACTCCCGCGGGGGGGCGAACGAGCAGTACTTC. This gives the protein CASSQDSRGGANEQYF.

The chain combines TRBV29-1 with TRBJ2-7; no reliable D call. This CDR3 has 13 residues. Germline CDR1 reads SQVTM; CDR2 reads ANQGSEA. The CDR3 DNA sequence: TGCAGTGTCAGTTCAGTGAGCTCCTACGAGCAGTACTTC. Translating it yields CSVSSVSSYEQYF.